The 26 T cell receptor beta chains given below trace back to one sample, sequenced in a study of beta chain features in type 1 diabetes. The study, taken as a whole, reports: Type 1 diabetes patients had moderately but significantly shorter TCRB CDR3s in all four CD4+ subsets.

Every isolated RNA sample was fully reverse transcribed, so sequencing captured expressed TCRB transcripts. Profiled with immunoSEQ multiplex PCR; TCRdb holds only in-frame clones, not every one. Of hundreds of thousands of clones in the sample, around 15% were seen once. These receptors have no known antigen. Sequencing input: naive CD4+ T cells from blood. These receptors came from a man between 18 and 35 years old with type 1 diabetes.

The CDR3 reads CASSWDSGGTEAFF. CDR3 nucleotides: TGTGCCAGCAGTTGGGACAGTGGGGGAACTGAAGCTTTCTTT. The chain carries TRBV6-5 and TRBJ1-1, with TRBD1 matching 7 bases. The germline CDR1 and CDR2 sequences are MNHEY and SVGAGI. The CDR3 totals 14 residues. With 4 bases clipped from V and 5 bases from J, the junction kept 7 bases outside the gene matches.

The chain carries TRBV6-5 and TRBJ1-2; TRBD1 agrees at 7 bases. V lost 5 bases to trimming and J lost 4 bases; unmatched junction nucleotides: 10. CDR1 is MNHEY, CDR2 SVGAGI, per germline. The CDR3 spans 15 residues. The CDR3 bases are TGTGCCAGCAGTCTAGCGCCAGGGGGAGTCTATGGCTACACCTTC. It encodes CASSLAPGGVYGYTF.

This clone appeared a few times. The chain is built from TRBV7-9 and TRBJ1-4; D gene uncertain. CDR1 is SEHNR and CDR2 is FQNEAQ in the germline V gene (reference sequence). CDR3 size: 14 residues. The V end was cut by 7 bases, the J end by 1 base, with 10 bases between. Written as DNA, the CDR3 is TGTGCCAGCACCCGAGGAGGAACTAATGAAAAACTGTTTTTT. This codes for CASTRGGTNEKLFF.

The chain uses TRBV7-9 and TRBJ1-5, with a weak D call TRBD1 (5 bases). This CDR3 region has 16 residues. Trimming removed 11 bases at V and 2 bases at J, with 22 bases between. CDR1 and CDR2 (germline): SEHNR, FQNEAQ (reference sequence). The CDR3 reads CAPIRGAGIGNQPQHF. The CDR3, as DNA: TGTGCCCCCATAAGGGGCGCCGGAATCGGCAATCAGCCCCAGCATTTT.

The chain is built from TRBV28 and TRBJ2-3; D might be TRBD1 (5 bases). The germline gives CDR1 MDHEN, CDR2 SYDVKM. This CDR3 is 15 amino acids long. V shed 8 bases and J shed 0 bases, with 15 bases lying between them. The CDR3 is CASLKKGHSTDTQYF. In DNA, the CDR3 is TGTGCCAGCCTTAAGAAGGGGCATAGCACAGATACGCAGTATTTT.

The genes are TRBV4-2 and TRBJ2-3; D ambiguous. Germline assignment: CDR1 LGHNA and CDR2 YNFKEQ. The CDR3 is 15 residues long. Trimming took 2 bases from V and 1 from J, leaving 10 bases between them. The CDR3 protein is CASSQNLKGTDTQYF. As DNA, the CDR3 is TGTGCCAGCAGCCAAAATCTTAAGGGCACAGATACGCAGTATTTT.

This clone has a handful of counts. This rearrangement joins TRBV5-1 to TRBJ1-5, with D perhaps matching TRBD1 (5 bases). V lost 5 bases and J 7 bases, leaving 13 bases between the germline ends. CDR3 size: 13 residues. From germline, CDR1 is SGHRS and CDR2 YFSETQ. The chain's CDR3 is CASRERAGQPQHF. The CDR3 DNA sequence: TGCGCCAGCAGGGAGAGGGCAGGGCAGCCCCAGCATTTT. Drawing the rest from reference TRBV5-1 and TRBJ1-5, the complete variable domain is KAGVTQTPRYLIKTRGQQVTLSCSPISGHRSVSWYQQTPGQGLQFLFEYFSETQRNKGNFPGRFSGRQFSNSRSEMNVSTLELGDSALYLCASRERAGQPQHFGDGTRLSIL.

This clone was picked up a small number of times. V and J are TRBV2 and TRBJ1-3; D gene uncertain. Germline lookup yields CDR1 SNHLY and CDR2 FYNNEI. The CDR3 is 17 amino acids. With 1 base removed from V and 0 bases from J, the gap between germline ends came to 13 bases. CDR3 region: CASSEDPVWLSGNTIYF. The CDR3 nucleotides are TGTGCCAGCAGTGAAGACCCTGTCTGGCTCTCTGGAAACACCATATATTTT.

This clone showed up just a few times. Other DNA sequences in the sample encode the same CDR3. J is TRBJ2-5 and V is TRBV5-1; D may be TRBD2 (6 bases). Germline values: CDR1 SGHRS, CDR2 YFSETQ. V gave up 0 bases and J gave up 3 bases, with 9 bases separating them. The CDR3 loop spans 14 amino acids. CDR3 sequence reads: CASSLVGGEETQYF. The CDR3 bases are TGCGCCAGCAGCTTGGTAGGCGGGGAAGAGACCCAGTACTTC.

This chain's CDR3 is CASSYVWGEETQYF. CDR3 bases: TGTGCCAGCAGTTACGTGTGGGGAGAAGAGACCCAGTACTTC. The chain has TRBV6-5 and TRBJ2-5; tentatively, D is TRBD2 (5 bases). Germline V gene data show CDR1 as MNHEY and CDR2 as SVGAGI. V was trimmed by 2 bases and J by 3 bases, leaving 10 bases between them. The CDR3 covers 14 residues.

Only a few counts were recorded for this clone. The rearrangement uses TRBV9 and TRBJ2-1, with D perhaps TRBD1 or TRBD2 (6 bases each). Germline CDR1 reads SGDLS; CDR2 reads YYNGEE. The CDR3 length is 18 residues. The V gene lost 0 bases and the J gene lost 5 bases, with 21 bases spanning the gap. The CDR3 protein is CASSVAIMRGARDNEQFF. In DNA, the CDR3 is TGTGCCAGCAGCGTAGCTATCATGAGGGGGGCTCGGGACAATGAGCAGTTCTTC.

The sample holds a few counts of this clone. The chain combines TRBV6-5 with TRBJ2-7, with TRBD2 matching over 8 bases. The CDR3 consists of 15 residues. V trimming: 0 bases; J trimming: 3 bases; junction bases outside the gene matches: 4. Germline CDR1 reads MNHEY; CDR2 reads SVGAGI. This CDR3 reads CASSYSSGGFYEQYF. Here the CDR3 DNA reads TGTGCCAGCAGTTACTCGAGCGGGGGATTCTACGAGCAGTACTTC.

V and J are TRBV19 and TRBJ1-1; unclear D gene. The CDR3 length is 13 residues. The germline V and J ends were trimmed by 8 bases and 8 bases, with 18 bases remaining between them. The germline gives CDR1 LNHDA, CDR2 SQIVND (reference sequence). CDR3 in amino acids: CASWSLLIGEAFF. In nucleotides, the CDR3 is TGTGCCAGTTGGTCCCTTCTCATTGGGGAAGCTTTCTTT.

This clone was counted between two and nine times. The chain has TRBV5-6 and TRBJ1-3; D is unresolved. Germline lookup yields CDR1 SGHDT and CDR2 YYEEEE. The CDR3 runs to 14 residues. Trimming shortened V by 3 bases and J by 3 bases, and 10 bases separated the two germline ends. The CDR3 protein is CASSSRTDGNTIYF. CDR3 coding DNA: TGTGCCAGCAGCTCCCGGACGGATGGAAACACCATATATTTT.

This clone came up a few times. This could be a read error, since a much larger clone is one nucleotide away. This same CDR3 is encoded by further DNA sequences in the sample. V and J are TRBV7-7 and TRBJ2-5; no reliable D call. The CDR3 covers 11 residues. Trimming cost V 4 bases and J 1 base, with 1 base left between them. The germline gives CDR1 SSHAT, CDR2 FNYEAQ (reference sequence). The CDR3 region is CASSSQETQYF. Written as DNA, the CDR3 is TGTGCCAGCAGCTCCCAAGAGACCCAGTACTTC. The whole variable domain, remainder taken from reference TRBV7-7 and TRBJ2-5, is GAGVSQSPRYKVTKRGQDVTLRCDPISSHATLYWYQQALGQGPEFLTYFNYEAQPDKSGLPSDRFSAERPEGSISTLTIQRTEQRDSAMYRCASSSQETQYFGPGTRLLVL.

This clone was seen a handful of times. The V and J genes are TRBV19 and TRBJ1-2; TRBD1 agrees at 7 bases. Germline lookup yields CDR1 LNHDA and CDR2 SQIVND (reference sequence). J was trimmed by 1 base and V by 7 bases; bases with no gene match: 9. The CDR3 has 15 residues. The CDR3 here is CASTGQPYDNYGYTF. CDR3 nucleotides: TGTGCCAGTACGGGACAGCCCTACGATAACTATGGCTACACCTTC.

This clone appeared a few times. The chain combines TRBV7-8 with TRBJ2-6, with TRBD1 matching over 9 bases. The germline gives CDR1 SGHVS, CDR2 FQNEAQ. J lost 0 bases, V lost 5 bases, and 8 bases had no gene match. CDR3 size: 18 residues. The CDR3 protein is CASSREWTGASGANVLTF. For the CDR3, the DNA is TGTGCCAGCAGCAGAGAGTGGACAGGGGCCTCTGGGGCCAACGTCCTGACTTTC.

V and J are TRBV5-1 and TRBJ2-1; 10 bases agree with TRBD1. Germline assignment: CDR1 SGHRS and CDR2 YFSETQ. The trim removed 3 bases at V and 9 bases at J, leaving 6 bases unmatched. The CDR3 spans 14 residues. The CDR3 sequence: CASSSGTGAGEQFF. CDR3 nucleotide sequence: TGCGCCAGCAGCTCCGGGACAGGGGCGGGTGAGCAGTTCTTC.

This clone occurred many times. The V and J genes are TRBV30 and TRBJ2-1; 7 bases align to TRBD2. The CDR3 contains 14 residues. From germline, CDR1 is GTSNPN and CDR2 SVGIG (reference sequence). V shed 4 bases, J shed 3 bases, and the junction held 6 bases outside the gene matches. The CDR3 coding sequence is TGTGCCTGGACCACAGCGGGGCTCTACAATGAGCAGTTCTTC. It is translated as CAWTTAGLYNEQFF.

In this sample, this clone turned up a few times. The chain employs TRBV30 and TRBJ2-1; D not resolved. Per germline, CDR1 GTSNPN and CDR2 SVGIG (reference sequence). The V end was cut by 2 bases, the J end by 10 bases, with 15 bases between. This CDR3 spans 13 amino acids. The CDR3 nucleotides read TGTGCCTGGAGTCCGACTCCTTTGGGGGAGCAGTTCTTC. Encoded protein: CAWSPTPLGEQFF. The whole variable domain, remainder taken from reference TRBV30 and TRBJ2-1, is SQTIHQWPATLVQPVGSPLSLECTVEGTSNPNLYWYRQAAGRGLQLLFYSVGIGQISSEVPQNLSASRPQDRQFILSSKKLLLSDSGFYLCAWSPTPLGEQFFGPGTRLTVL.

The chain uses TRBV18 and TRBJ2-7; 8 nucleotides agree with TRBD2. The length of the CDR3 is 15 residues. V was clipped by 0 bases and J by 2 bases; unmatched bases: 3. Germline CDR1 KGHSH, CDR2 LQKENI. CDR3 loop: CASSPPSGGAYEQYF. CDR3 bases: TGTGCCAGCTCACCACCTTCCGGGGGGGCCTACGAGCAGTACTTC.

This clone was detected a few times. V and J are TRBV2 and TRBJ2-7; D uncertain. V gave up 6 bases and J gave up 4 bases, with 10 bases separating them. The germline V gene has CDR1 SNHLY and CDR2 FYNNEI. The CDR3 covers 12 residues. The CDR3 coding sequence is TGTGCCAGCAGAGAGAGTCGTTACGAGCAGTACTTC. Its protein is CASRESRYEQYF.

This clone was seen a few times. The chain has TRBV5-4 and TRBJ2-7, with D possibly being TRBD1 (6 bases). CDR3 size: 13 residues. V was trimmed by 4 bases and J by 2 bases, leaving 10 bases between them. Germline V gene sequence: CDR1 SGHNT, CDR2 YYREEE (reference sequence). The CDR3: CASSPTGTYEQYF. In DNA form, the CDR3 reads TGTGCCAGCAGCCCGACAGGTACCTACGAGCAGTACTTC.

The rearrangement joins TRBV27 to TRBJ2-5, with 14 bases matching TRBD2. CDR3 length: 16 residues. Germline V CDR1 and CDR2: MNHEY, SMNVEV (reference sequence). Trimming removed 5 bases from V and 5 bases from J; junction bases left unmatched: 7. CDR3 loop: CASSTRLAGGPETQYF. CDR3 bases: TGTGCCAGCAGTACCCGACTAGCGGGGGGGCCGGAGACCCAGTACTTC.

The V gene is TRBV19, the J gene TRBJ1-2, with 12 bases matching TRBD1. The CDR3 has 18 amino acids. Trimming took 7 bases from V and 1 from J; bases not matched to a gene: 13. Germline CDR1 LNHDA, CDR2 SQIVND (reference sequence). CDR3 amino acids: CASTYRDRGPILNYGYTF. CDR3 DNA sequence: TGTGCCAGTACCTACCGGGACAGGGGGCCTATCCTTAACTATGGCTACACCTTC.

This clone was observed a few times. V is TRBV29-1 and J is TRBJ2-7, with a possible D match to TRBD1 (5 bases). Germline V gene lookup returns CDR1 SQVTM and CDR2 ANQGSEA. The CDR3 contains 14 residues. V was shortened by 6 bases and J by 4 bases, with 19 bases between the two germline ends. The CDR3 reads CSVGGGQGLYEQYF. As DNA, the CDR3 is TGCAGCGTCGGTGGTGGGCAGGGCCTATACGAGCAGTACTTC.